This is a list of T cell receptor beta chains from one sample in a study of blood T cells in healthy people across ages. MiXCR was run by TCRdb on the 5' RACE reads, yielding one entry per CDR3 protein. The sample consists of 600,000 or so distinct CDR3 sequences, around half of them appearing once. The sample was blood. The receptors stem from a man aged 80 or over in good health. Each CDR3 is given with its conserved first and last residue. The D gene is left open where the match is weak. Clone size, where shown, is once, few, many, or a class for clones that have expanded.

abundance: .; v_gene: TRBV5-1; d_gene: .; j_gene: TRBJ2-2; CDR3aa: CASSGLEGTGELFF; CDR3nt: TGCGCCAGCAGTGGGCTAGAGGGCACCGGGGAGCTGTTTTTT
abundance: few; v_gene: TRBV12-3/TRBV12-4; d_gene: .; j_gene: TRBJ1-1; CDR3aa: CASSRQSEAFF; CDR3nt: TGTGCCAGCAGCCGACAGAGTGAAGCTTTCTTT
abundance: few; v_gene: TRBV5-1; d_gene: TRBD1; j_gene: TRBJ2-7; CDR3aa: CASSQGQSYEQYF; CDR3nt: TGCGCCAGCAGCCAGGGACAGAGTTACGAGCAGTACTTC
abundance: once; v_gene: TRBV20-1; d_gene: .; j_gene: TRBJ2-5; CDR3aa: CSARGKETQYF; CDR3nt: TGCAGCGCTAGAGGGAAAGAGACCCAGTACTTC
abundance: .; v_gene: TRBV5-1; d_gene: TRBD1; j_gene: TRBJ2-3; CDR3aa: CASSSGTGGEDTQYF; CDR3nt: TGCGCCAGCAGCTCCGGGACAGGGGGAGAGGATACGCAGTATTTT
abundance: few; v_gene: TRBV25-1; d_gene: .; j_gene: TRBJ2-7; CDR3aa: CASSWDGGSYEQYF; CDR3nt: TGTGCCAGCAGTTGGGACGGAGGCTCCTACGAGCAGTACTTC
abundance: .; v_gene: TRBV21-1; d_gene: .; j_gene: TRBJ2-3; CDR3aa: CASKDLRDTDTQYF; CDR3nt: TGTGCCAGCAAAGACCTTCGGGACACAGATACGCAGTATTTT
abundance: .; v_gene: TRBV29-1; d_gene: .; j_gene: TRBJ2-3; CDR3aa: CSVNEQSTDAQYF; CDR3nt: TGCAGCGTTAACGAGCAAAGCACAGATGCGCAGTATTTT
abundance: .; v_gene: TRBV7-9; d_gene: .; j_gene: TRBJ2-1; CDR3aa: CASSTRSGGAHNEQFF; CDR3nt: TGTGCCAGCAGCACTCGGTCGGGCGGGGCCCACAATGAGCAGTTCTTC
abundance: .; v_gene: TRBV7-2; d_gene: .; j_gene: TRBJ2-1; CDR3aa: CASSPPGLGGNEQFF; CDR3nt: TGTGCCAGCAGCCCCCCGGGTCTTGGCGGCAATGAGCAGTTCTTC
abundance: .; v_gene: TRBV20-1; d_gene: .; j_gene: TRBJ2-3; CDR3aa: CSARFRAFTDTQYF; CDR3nt: TGCAGTGCTAGGTTCAGGGCGTTCACAGATACGCAGTATTTT
abundance: .; v_gene: TRBV6-2/TRBV6-3; d_gene: TRBD1; j_gene: TRBJ2-1; CDR3aa: CASRRPGQGLHEQFF; CDR3nt: TGTGCCAGCAGACGGCCGGGACAGGGGTTACATGAGCAGTTCTTC
abundance: .; v_gene: TRBV9; d_gene: .; j_gene: TRBJ2-1; CDR3aa: CASSFLPGLAYNEQFF; CDR3nt: TGTGCCAGCAGCTTCCTTCCGGGACTGGCATACAATGAGCAGTTCTTC
abundance: .; v_gene: TRBV10-3; d_gene: .; j_gene: TRBJ1-1; CDR3aa: CAISTAGNTEAFF; CDR3nt: TGTGCCATCAGCACCGCCGGTAACACTGAAGCTTTCTTT
abundance: .; v_gene: TRBV7-6; d_gene: .; j_gene: TRBJ2-1; CDR3aa: CASSSFGLGARGEQFF; CDR3nt: TGTGCCAGCAGCTCTTTCGGACTGGGGGCTAGGGGTGAGCAGTTCTTC
abundance: .; v_gene: TRBV18; d_gene: TRBD1; j_gene: TRBJ2-7; CDR3aa: CASSAYAGGSSYEQYF; CDR3nt: TGTGCCAGCTCAGCCTACGCAGGGGGAAGCTCCTACGAGCAGTACTTC
abundance: .; v_gene: TRBV29-1; d_gene: TRBD2; j_gene: TRBJ2-1; CDR3aa: CSVAPGLAGSEQFF; CDR3nt: TGCAGCGTTGCTCCGGGACTAGCTGGGAGTGAGCAGTTCTTC
abundance: .; v_gene: TRBV10-3; d_gene: TRBD1; j_gene: TRBJ1-2; CDR3aa: CAISPRTGEGYTF; CDR3nt: TGTGCCATCAGCCCCAGGACAGGGGAAGGCTACACCTTC
abundance: .; v_gene: TRBV12-3/TRBV12-4; d_gene: .; j_gene: TRBJ1-1; CDR3aa: CASSLTRGTEAFF; CDR3nt: TGTGCCAGCAGCCTCACAAGGGGGACTGAAGCTTTCTTT
abundance: .; v_gene: TRBV28; d_gene: .; j_gene: TRBJ2-4; CDR3aa: CASSPQSSKNIQYF; CDR3nt: TGTGCCAGCAGCCCTCAGTCCTCCAAAAACATTCAGTACTTC
abundance: few; v_gene: TRBV3-1; d_gene: .; j_gene: TRBJ1-5; CDR3aa: CASSQDPGGDQPQHF; CDR3nt: TGTGCCAGCAGCCAAGATCCGGGGGGGGATCAGCCCCAGCATTTT
abundance: .; v_gene: TRBV20-1; d_gene: .; j_gene: TRBJ2-1; CDR3aa: CSAREPTGVYNEQFF; CDR3nt: TGCAGTGCTAGAGAGCCTACCGGGGTGTACAATGAGCAGTTCTTC
abundance: .; v_gene: TRBV9; d_gene: TRBD1; j_gene: TRBJ2-5; CDR3aa: CASGNDRGPETQYF; CDR3nt: TGTGCCAGCGGCAACGACAGGGGGCCGGAGACCCAGTACTTC
abundance: few; v_gene: TRBV4-3; d_gene: .; j_gene: TRBJ1-2; CDR3aa: CASSQDSGLGYGYTF; CDR3nt: TGCGCCAGCAGCCAAGACTCAGGGTTGGGCTATGGCTACACCTTC
abundance: .; v_gene: TRBV6-4; d_gene: TRBD2; j_gene: TRBJ2-1; CDR3aa: CASSESGEANEQFF; CDR3nt: TGTGCCAGCAGTGAGAGCGGGGAGGCCAATGAGCAGTTCTTC
abundance: few; v_gene: TRBV4-1; d_gene: .; j_gene: TRBJ1-2; CDR3aa: CASSQENRVGGYTF; CDR3nt: TGCGCCAGCAGCCAGGAGAACAGGGTTGGTGGCTACACCTTC
abundance: .; v_gene: TRBV4-2; d_gene: TRBD2; j_gene: TRBJ2-3; CDR3aa: CASSQPNLREGRADTQYF; CDR3nt: TGTGCCAGCAGCCAACCCAACTTGCGGGAGGGCCGCGCAGATACGCAGTATTTT
abundance: .; v_gene: TRBV11-2; d_gene: .; j_gene: TRBJ2-5; CDR3aa: CAGSLAFRRGAETQYF; CDR3nt: TGTGCCGGCAGTTTGGCGTTTAGGAGGGGCGCGGAGACCCAGTACTTC
abundance: few; v_gene: TRBV20-1; d_gene: .; j_gene: TRBJ2-5; CDR3aa: CSAIMGKETQYF; CDR3nt: TGCAGTGCTATAATGGGAAAGGAGACCCAGTACTTC
abundance: .; v_gene: TRBV7-9; d_gene: .; j_gene: TRBJ1-1; CDR3aa: CASSRGSGTRNTEAFF; CDR3nt: TGTGCCAGCAGCCGAGGCAGTGGGACTCGGAACACTGAAGCTTTCTTT
abundance: few; v_gene: TRBV7-9; d_gene: .; j_gene: TRBJ2-3; CDR3aa: CASSFTGTQTTDTQYF; CDR3nt: TGTGCCAGCAGCTTTACCGGGACGCAAACAACAGATACGCAGTATTTT
abundance: once; v_gene: TRBV12-3/TRBV12-4; d_gene: TRBD1; j_gene: TRBJ1-1; CDR3aa: CASRRTGRNTEAFF; CDR3nt: TGTGCCAGCAGACGGACAGGGCGGAACACGGAAGCTTTCTTT
abundance: .; v_gene: TRBV4-2; d_gene: .; j_gene: TRBJ1-2; CDR3aa: CASSQVGSLWGYTF; CDR3nt: TGTGCCAGCAGCCAAGTTGGCAGCCTCTGGGGCTACACCTTC
abundance: .; v_gene: TRBV5-1; d_gene: .; j_gene: TRBJ2-3; CDR3aa: CASSLEGRRETDTQYF; CDR3nt: TGCGCCAGCAGCTTGGAGGGGAGACGAGAAACAGATACGCAGTATTTT
abundance: once; v_gene: TRBV7-2; d_gene: .; j_gene: TRBJ2-5; CDR3aa: CASSLASRVGETQYF; CDR3nt: TGTGCCAGCAGCTTAGCGTCAAGGGTGGGAGAGACCCAGTACTTC
abundance: few; v_gene: TRBV7-9; d_gene: TRBD2; j_gene: TRBJ2-3; CDR3aa: CASSSTSESYTDTQYF; CDR3nt: TGTGCCAGCAGCTCTACTAGCGAGAGTTACACAGATACGCAGTATTTT
abundance: .; v_gene: TRBV7-2; d_gene: .; j_gene: TRBJ2-7; CDR3aa: CVSSSQGTQYEQYF; CDR3nt: TGTGTCAGCAGCTCCCAGGGTACCCAATACGAGCAGTACTTC
abundance: few; v_gene: TRBV20-1; d_gene: .; j_gene: TRBJ2-5; CDR3aa: CSARVRGKETQYF; CDR3nt: TGCAGTGCTAGAGTAAGAGGGAAAGAGACCCAGTACTTC
abundance: few; v_gene: TRBV12-3/TRBV12-4; d_gene: TRBD1; j_gene: TRBJ2-7; CDR3aa: CASSGTGVGEQYF; CDR3nt: TGTGCCAGCAGTGGGACAGGGGTAGGTGAGCAGTACTTC
abundance: .; v_gene: TRBV5-1; d_gene: .; j_gene: TRBJ2-3; CDR3aa: CASSLSGGLSTDTQYF; CDR3nt: TGCGCCAGCAGCTTGTCCGGGGGGCTAAGCACAGATACGCAGTATTTT
abundance: .; v_gene: TRBV7-3; d_gene: .; j_gene: TRBJ2-3; CDR3aa: CASSPATGYSTDTQYF; CDR3nt: TGTGCCAGCAGCCCGGCAACAGGCTATAGCACAGATACGCAGTATTTT
abundance: few; v_gene: TRBV3-1; d_gene: .; j_gene: TRBJ1-6; CDR3aa: CASSQGWGDNSPLHF; CDR3nt: TGTGCCAGCAGCCAAGGTTGGGGGGATAATTCACCCCTCCACTTT
abundance: .; v_gene: TRBV14; d_gene: .; j_gene: TRBJ1-5; CDR3aa: CASSEINQPQHF; CDR3nt: TGTGCCAGCAGCGAGATAAATCAGCCCCAGCATTTT
abundance: many; v_gene: TRBV6-6; d_gene: .; j_gene: TRBJ2-1; CDR3aa: CASSPLRGGGNEQFF; CDR3nt: TGTGCCAGCAGCCCCCTGAGGGGGGGAGGGAATGAGCAGTTCTTC
abundance: .; v_gene: TRBV11-2; d_gene: .; j_gene: TRBJ2-7; CDR3aa: CASSLDSYSYEQYF; CDR3nt: TGTGCCAGCAGCCTGGATTCCTACTCCTACGAGCAGTACTTC
abundance: few; v_gene: TRBV7-8; d_gene: TRBD2; j_gene: TRBJ2-4; CDR3aa: CASSPRFSGGTKNIQYF; CDR3nt: TGTGCCAGCAGCCCTCGTTTTAGCGGGGGGACAAAAAACATTCAGTACTTC
abundance: .; v_gene: TRBV30; d_gene: .; j_gene: TRBJ1-2; CDR3aa: CAWRAGQTNYGYTF; CDR3nt: TGTGCCTGGAGAGCCGGACAGACTAACTATGGCTACACCTTC
abundance: .; v_gene: TRBV7-3; d_gene: TRBD2; j_gene: TRBJ2-7; CDR3aa: CASSLLGGAYEQYF; CDR3nt: TGTGCCAGCAGCTTACTCGGGGGGGCCTACGAGCAGTACTTC
abundance: few; v_gene: TRBV7-2; d_gene: .; j_gene: TRBJ2-7; CDR3aa: CASSLDSGTVNYEQYF; CDR3nt: TGTGCCAGCAGCTTAGACTCCGGGACGGTTAACTACGAGCAGTACTTC
abundance: few; v_gene: TRBV20-1; d_gene: TRBD1; j_gene: TRBJ2-7; CDR3aa: CSAPGTGTYEQYF; CDR3nt: TGCAGTGCTCCTGGGACAGGGACCTACGAGCAGTACTTC
abundance: .; v_gene: TRBV6-1; d_gene: .; j_gene: TRBJ1-4; CDR3aa: CASSEGATNEKLFF; CDR3nt: TGTGCCAGCAGTGAGGGGGCAACTAATGAAAAACTGTTTTTT
abundance: few; v_gene: TRBV7-2; d_gene: TRBD2; j_gene: TRBJ2-3; CDR3aa: CASSRRSGSPDTQYF; CDR3nt: TGTGCCAGCAGCCGACGGAGCGGGAGTCCAGATACGCAGTATTTT
abundance: few; v_gene: TRBV7-2; d_gene: TRBD2; j_gene: TRBJ2-7; CDR3aa: CASSTQLAESYEQYF; CDR3nt: TGTGCCAGCAGCACCCAACTAGCGGAGTCCTACGAGCAGTACTTC